The 30 T cell receptor beta chains reported below all come from one sample, sequenced in a study of breast tumors, draining lymph nodes, adjacent tissues (dated by TCRdb to the mid-2010s). The library relied on multiplex PCR. For sequencing, an Illumina HiSeq 2000 was employed. In-frame beta chains were kept once TCRdb had trimmed the public reads at Q25 with fastp and called clones with MiXCR. Every CDR3 protein is listed once, alongside the most common genes and DNA of its rows. Across this sample there are roughly 80,000 distinct CDR3 sequences, with 15% to 20% seen only once. The top ten clonotypes cover about 2.4% of the sample. Lymph node samples were obtained from the axillary draining lymph nodes of breast cancer patients. The sample comprised axillary lymph node tissue. Receptor source: a female donor with breast cancer. Some clones in this sample may be carry-over from other donors' samples.

This clonotype was observed at least ten times. This sequence joins TRBV7-2 and TRBJ2-7, with a tentative D call TRBD2 (5 bases). V lost 5 bases, J lost 0 bases, and 14 bases lay in between. The length of the CDR3 is 15 residues. From germline, CDR1 is SGHTA and CDR2 FQGNSA. In DNA form, the CDR3 reads TGTGCCAGCAGCGGAAGGACTTCTTCCTCCTACGAGCAGTACTTC. It codes for CASSGRTSSSYEQYF.

This clonotype was recorded a few times. The chain couples TRBV18 to TRBJ2-5; 7 nucleotides line up with TRBD2. Trimming took 0 bases from V and 6 from J; bases not matched to a gene: 7. Germline values: CDR1 KGHSH, CDR2 LQKENI. The CDR3 runs to 15 residues. The CDR3 DNA is TGTGCCAGCTCACCACCGGCATTAGCGGGTCAGACCCAGTACTTC. It encodes CASSPPALAGQTQYF.

About this clonotype: A much larger clone lies one base from this, so it may be a read error. The chain combines TRBV7-9 with TRBJ2-5; 9 nucleotides align to TRBD2. Germline-derived CDR1 and CDR2 are SEHNR and FQNEAQ (reference sequence). Germline trimming cut 5 bases from V and 2 bases from J; bases unmatched to any gene: 6. The CDR3 is made up of 15 amino acids. The CDR3 loop reads CASSSQRGEQETQYF. The CDR3 nucleotides read TGTGCCAGCAGCAGTCAGCGGGGGGAACAAGAGACCCAGTACTTC.

This clonotype was seen many times. J is TRBJ2-1 and V is TRBV7-2; D not resolved. The germline CDR1 and CDR2 sequences are SGHTA and FQGNSA. CDR3 length: 12 residues. Trimming stripped 4 bases from V and 2 bases from J, with 3 bases between. CDR3 DNA sequence: TGTGCCAGCAGCTCGCCCTACAATGAGCAGTTCTTC. It specifies CASSSPYNEQFF.

This clonotype was seen a few times. This chain joins TRBV19 and TRBJ1-5; D gene unclear. The V gene's germline CDR1 is LNHDA and CDR2 SQIVND (reference sequence). Trimming removed 9 bases at V and 0 bases at J, with 12 bases between. This CDR3 is 14 amino acids long. CDR3: CASSRDFSNQPQHF. CDR3 in DNA: TGTGCCAGCAGCCGTGACTTTAGCAATCAGCCCCAGCATTTT.

V gene TRBV27 combines with J gene TRBJ1-1, with D tentatively TRBD1 (6 bases). V was trimmed by 2 bases and J by 6 bases, leaving 13 bases between them. The CDR3 has 14 residues. Germline V gives CDR1 MNHEY, CDR2 SMNVEV (reference sequence). The CDR3 region is CASSLRQTGAEAFF. Here the CDR3 DNA reads TGTGCCAGCAGTTTACGGCAGACAGGCGCTGAAGCTTTCTTT.

The sample holds many counts of this clonotype. V usage is TRBV28 and J usage is TRBJ2-7; 9 positions agree with TRBD1. Trimming at V came to 7 bases and at J to 4 bases, leaving 8 bases not matched to a gene. CDR1 MDHEN and CDR2 SYDVKM come from the germline V gene. This CDR3 is 14 amino acids long. The CDR3 loop reads CASTSDRGRYEQYF. Here the CDR3 DNA reads TGTGCCAGCACCTCGGACAGGGGTCGGTACGAGCAGTACTTC.

This clonotype was counted ten times or more. This chain connects TRBV9 to TRBJ2-3; D unclear. Germline CDR1 SGDLS, CDR2 YYNGEE. The V end lost 2 bases, the J end lost 0 bases, and 7 bases lay between the germline ends. The CDR3 loop spans 14 amino acids. In DNA form, the CDR3 reads TGTGCCAGCAGCGTCGACCAGAGCACAGATACGCAGTATTTT. This encodes CASSVDQSTDTQYF.

As concerns this clonotype: A clone one base away is much larger, so this may be a read error. This chain uses TRBV19 with TRBJ2-6; D is unclear. The CDR3 runs 17 residues. Germline V gene sequence: CDR1 LNHDA, CDR2 SQIVND (reference sequence). In DNA form, the CDR3 reads TGTGCCAGTAGCACGGCAGGCACGGTCTCTGAGGCCAACGTCCTGACTTTC. Encoded protein: CASSTAGTVSEANVLTF.

A word on this clonotype: It may be a read error: a sequence one base away is much more abundant. The genes are TRBV4-1 and TRBJ2-1; no clear D gene. The length of the CDR3 is 15 residues. Trimming removed 0 bases from V and 12 bases from J, with 18 bases in between. The germline V gene encodes CDR1 MGHRA and CDR2 YSYEKL. The CDR3 is CASSQDKNWEDVQFF. CDR3 bases: TGCGCCAGCAGCCAAGACAAAAATTGGGAAGATGTGCAGTTCTTC.

In the case of this clonotype: A much larger clonotype is one base distant, so this may be a read error. The V and J genes are TRBV11-2 and TRBJ2-3, with D unresolved. The J call is uncertain, as TRBJ1-5 better fits the DNA end. The V gene's germline CDR1 is SGHAT and CDR2 FQNNGV. The CDR3 is 16 amino acids. The CDR3 bases are TGTGCCAGCAGCAAAGGGATAGCGGGAAGCACAGATACGCAGCATTTT. Amino acid sequence: CASSKGIAGSTDTQHF.

This clonotype showed up just a few times. The chain combines TRBV30 with TRBJ2-2, with TRBD1 matching over 9 bases. The CDR3 length is 12 residues. Trimming cost V 6 bases and J 13 bases; bases outside gene matches: 9. Germline V gene sequence: CDR1 GTSNPN, CDR2 SVGIG (reference sequence). CDR3 protein: CACPGQGRGLFF. CDR3 nucleotide sequence: TGTGCCTGCCCAGGACAGGGGAGGGGGCTGTTTTTT. Variable domain in full (rest from reference TRBV30 and TRBJ2-2): SQTIHQWPATLVQPVGSPLSLECTVEGTSNPNLYWYRQAAGRGLQLLFYSVGIGQISSEVPQNLSASRPQDRQFILSSKKLLLSDSGFYLCACPGQGRGLFFGEGSRLTVL.

This clonotype was detected a few times. This sequence may be a read error, since a much larger clone differs from it by one base. The V and J genes are TRBV7-9 and TRBJ1-2; D remains ambiguous. Germline assignment: CDR1 SEHNR and CDR2 FQNEAQ (reference sequence). Between the trimmed V and J ends, which lost 4 bases and 8 bases, there was a span of 8 bases. The CDR3 sequence is 11 residues long. In DNA, the CDR3 is TGTGCCAGCAGCTCACCGGGAGGCTACACCTTC. Encoded protein: CASSSPGGYTF.

This clonotype was found many times. V gene TRBV19 combines with J gene TRBJ2-7; 8 nucleotides line up with TRBD1. Per the germline V gene, CDR1 is LNHDA and CDR2 is SQIVND (reference sequence). This CDR3 is 14 amino acids long. Unmatched junction bases numbered 3, after V lost 3 bases and J lost 2 bases. The CDR3 DNA reads as TGTGCCAGTAGTATTCTGGACAGGGCCTACGAGCAGTACTTC. The encoded protein is CASSILDRAYEQYF.

The V and J genes are TRBV10-1 and TRBJ1-1; 9 bases are a match to TRBD1. The CDR3 spans 15 residues. Per the germline V gene, CDR1 is WNHNN and CDR2 is SYGVQD (reference sequence). V lost 4 bases and J lost 4; bases outside the gene matches: 7. CDR3 nucleotide sequence: TGCGCCAGCAGTGCCCGGACAGGGGAGGGCACTGAAGCTTTCTTT. It is translated as CASSARTGEGTEAFF.

This clonotype occurred many times. The chain employs TRBV6-5 and TRBJ2-2; D possibly corresponds to TRBD2 (6 bases). Germline loops: CDR1 MNHEY, CDR2 SVGAGI. This CDR3 is 16 amino acids long. The V and J ends lost 2 bases and 0 bases respectively, with 10 bases between them. The CDR3 loop reads CASSYRVAANTGELFF. The CDR3 bases are TGTGCCAGCAGTTACAGAGTAGCGGCGAACACCGGGGAGCTGTTTTTT.

This clonotype was observed many times. For the CDR3, the DNA is TGTGCCAGCAGTTTAGGAGTACACCTCTACGAGCAGTACTTC. Amino acids: CASSLGVHLYEQYF. The chain is built from TRBV27 and TRBJ2-7; D uncertain. Germline CDR1 MNHEY, CDR2 SMNVEV (reference sequence). V lost 2 bases and J 3 bases, leaving 11 bases between the germline ends. This CDR3 comprises 14 residues.

This clonotype was recorded at least ten times. The chain employs TRBV30 and TRBJ2-5; the D call may be TRBD1 or TRBD2 (5 bases each). Deletions cut 5 bases from V and 7 bases from J, with 14 bases between. CDR1 and CDR2 from the germline V gene are GTSNPN and SVGIG (reference sequence). The CDR3 extends over 12 amino acids. CDR3 in DNA: TGTGCCTGGGGGGGTGGGGGAACGACCCAGTACTTC. It translates to CAWGGGGTTQYF.

This clonotype was observed many times. The chain combines TRBV6-5 with TRBJ2-2; possibly TRBD2 for D (6 bases). V lost 0 bases and J lost 4, with 15 bases in between. There are 17 residues in the CDR3. The germline gives CDR1 MNHEY, CDR2 SVGAGI. CDR3: CASSYSIGGPGTGELFF. CDR3 coding DNA: TGTGCCAGCAGTTACTCAATAGGAGGGCCGGGCACCGGGGAGCTGTTTTTT.

In this sample, this clonotype turned up a few times. A read error may explain this, as a much larger clone is one base away. V usage is TRBV20-1 and J usage is TRBJ1-5, with 7 positions matching TRBD1. This CDR3 is 12 amino acids long. Germline V CDR1 and CDR2: DFQATT, SNEGSKA (reference sequence). The CDR3 loop is CGARQGSQPQHF. The DNA for the CDR3 is TGCGGTGCAAGACAGGGTAGTCAGCCCCAGCATTTT.

The table lists this clonotype with a few counts. The chain combines TRBV30 with TRBJ2-1, with D perhaps TRBD1 or TRBD2 (5 bases each). The CDR3 covers 11 residues. The germline gives CDR1 GTSNPN, CDR2 SVGIG (reference sequence). With 0 bases removed from V and 15 bases from J, the gap between germline ends came to 12 bases. The CDR3 reads CAWSVGRVAFF. For the CDR3, the DNA is TGTGCCTGGAGTGTGGGGCGGGTAGCGTTCTTC.

This clonotype was seen at least ten times. This chain links TRBV15 with TRBJ2-2, with D unclear. Trimming took 1 base from V and 4 from J, leaving 7 bases between them. The length of the CDR3 is 14 residues. The germline gives CDR1 LNHNV, CDR2 YYDKDF (reference sequence). The CDR3 region has the DNA TGTGCCACCAGCAGAGGGCGGAGCACCGGGGAGCTGTTTTTT. Translated: CATSRGRSTGELFF.

This clonotype was seen at least ten times. The chain is built from TRBV30 and TRBJ2-1; D call uncertain. The CDR3 loop spans 11 amino acids. The germline V and J ends were trimmed by 0 bases and 7 bases, with 4 bases remaining between them. Germline V gives CDR1 GTSNPN, CDR2 SVGIG (reference sequence). This chain's CDR3 is CAWSVLNEQFF. Here the CDR3 DNA reads TGTGCCTGGAGTGTACTTAATGAGCAGTTCTTC.

As for this clonotype: A much larger clone differs by one base, so this may be a read error. The J gene is TRBJ1-2, the V gene TRBV3-1; the match to TRBD1 covers 7 bases. This CDR3 comprises 14 residues. Germline CDR1 and CDR2: LGHDT and YNNKEL (reference sequence). The ends lost 4 bases at V and 4 bases at J; junction bases unmatched: 6. CDR3: CASSPRQGAYGYTF. The CDR3 DNA sequence: TGTGCCAGCAGCCCCCGACAGGGTGCCTATGGCTACACCTTC. The complete variable domain, with remaining parts taken from reference TRBV3-1 and TRBJ1-2, reads DTAVSQTPKYLVTQMGNDKSIKCEQNLGHDTMYWYKQDSKKFLKIMFSYNNKELIINETVPNRFSPKSPDKAHLNLHINSLELGDSAVYFCASSPRQGAYGYTFGSGTRLTVV.

The CDR3 spells CSASTGGHTEAFF. As DNA, the CDR3 is TGCAGCGCCTCGACAGGGGGGCACACTGAAGCTTTCTTT. The V gene is TRBV29-1, the J gene TRBJ1-1; 9 bases fit TRBD1. Unmatched junction bases numbered 6, after V lost 7 bases and J lost 3 bases. The V gene's germline CDR1 is SQVTM and CDR2 ANQGSEA. The CDR3 runs 13 residues.

This clonotype came up many times. The chain combines TRBV25-1 with TRBJ1-2; 8 bases match TRBD1. The CDR3 spans 15 residues. Germline V gives CDR1 MGHDK, CDR2 SYGVNS. V gave up 10 bases and J gave up 4 bases; unmatched junction bases: 14. CDR3: CAKAGDRTGRYGYTF. The DNA for the CDR3 is TGTGCCAAGGCCGGTGACCGGACAGGGCGCTATGGCTACACCTTC.

This clonotype was observed many times. The chain has TRBV4-1 and TRBJ2-5; 8 bases are shared with TRBD2. The germline V gene encodes CDR1 MGHRA and CDR2 YSYEKL. The CDR3 is made up of 16 amino acids. The V gene end was trimmed by 0 bases and the J gene end by 4 bases; junction bases not matched to a gene: 7. The CDR3 coding sequence is TGCGCCAGCAGCCAAGATTATGCGGGGGGCAGAGAGACCCAGTACTTC. Residues: CASSQDYAGGRETQYF.

This chain links TRBV5-1 with TRBJ1-3; no definite D call. CDR1 SGHRS and CDR2 YFSETQ come from the germline V gene. CDR3 size: 16 residues. Trimming stripped 0 bases from V and 11 bases from J, with 21 bases between. The CDR3 nucleotides are TGCGCCAGCAGCTTGGATTCCAGGCCCTCTGGAGACGCCATATATTTT. Encoded protein: CASSLDSRPSGDAIYF.

This clonotype has a count of ten or more. The CDR3 DNA follows: TGTGCCAGCAGCTTAGGATCGGGGACAGATACGCAGTATTTT. This translates into CASSLGSGTDTQYF. This chain uses TRBV7-2 with TRBJ2-3; maybe TRBD2 (5 bases). Trimming took 1 base from V and 3 from J, leaving 8 bases between them. The germline V gene has CDR1 SGHTA and CDR2 FQGNSA. The CDR3 runs 14 residues.

This clonotype was picked up many times. The CDR3 is CASSQGTGKNPQETQYF. As DNA, the CDR3 is TGCGCCAGCAGCCAAGGGACAGGGAAGAATCCCCAAGAGACCCAGTACTTC. The chain couples TRBV4-1 to TRBJ2-5; the match to TRBD1 covers 8 bases. CDR3 length: 17 residues. Germline lookup yields CDR1 MGHRA and CDR2 YSYEKL. The junction had 8 bases not matched to a gene; V was cut back by 1 base and J by 1 base.